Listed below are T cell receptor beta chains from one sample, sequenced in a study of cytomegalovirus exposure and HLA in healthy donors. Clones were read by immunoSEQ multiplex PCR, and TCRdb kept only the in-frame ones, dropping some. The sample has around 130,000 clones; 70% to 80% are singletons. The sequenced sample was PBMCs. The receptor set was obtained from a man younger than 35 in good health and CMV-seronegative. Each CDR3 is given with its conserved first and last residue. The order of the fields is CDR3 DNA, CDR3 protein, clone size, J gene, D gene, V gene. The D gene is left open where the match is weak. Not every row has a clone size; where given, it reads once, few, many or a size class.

DNA: TGTGCCAGCAGTTACTTAATGCGGGGGAATCATGGCTACACCTTC
CDR3: CASSYLMRGNHGYTF
size: -
J: TRBJ1-2
D: -
V: TRBV6-6

DNA: TGCGCCAGCAGCCCTGGACTAGCTGGCAATGAGCAGTTCTTC
CDR3: CASSPGLAGNEQFF
size: -
J: TRBJ2-1
D: TRBD2
V: TRBV4-1

DNA: TGTGCCAGCAGCTTTAGCGGGAGCCGATACGAGCAGTACTTC
CDR3: CASSFSGSRYEQYF
size: -
J: TRBJ2-7
D: TRBD2
V: TRBV27

DNA: TGTGCCAGCAGTTTCAGGGGCACCTCCTACGAGCAGTACTTC
CDR3: CASSFRGTSYEQYF
size: -
J: TRBJ2-7
D: -
V: TRBV27

DNA: TGTGCCAGCAGTCCCTACTTGAGGGGACTAGGGGCCGACAATGAGCAGTTCTTC
CDR3: CASSPYLRGLGADNEQFF
size: few
J: TRBJ2-1
D: TRBD2
V: TRBV7-3

DNA: TGCGCCAGCAGCTTGGGGGACAGGGATGGCTACACCTTC
CDR3: CASSLGDRDGYTF
size: once
J: TRBJ1-2
D: TRBD1
V: TRBV5-1

DNA: TGTGCCAGCAGTGGAGACTACAGGGGTCGGTACAATGAGCAGTTCTTC
CDR3: CASSGDYRGRYNEQFF
size: -
J: TRBJ2-1
D: TRBD1
V: TRBV25-1

DNA: TGTGCCAGCGCCCCCCGGGACAGGGTTTCCTACGAGCAGTACTTC
CDR3: CASAPRDRVSYEQYF
size: few
J: TRBJ2-7
D: TRBD1
V: TRBV25-1

DNA: TGTGCCAGCAGTTACGGACAGGGTTTTGGCGAGCAGTACTTC
CDR3: CASSYGQGFGEQYF
size: -
J: TRBJ2-7
D: TRBD1
V: TRBV27

DNA: TGTGCCAGCAGTTTTATCAGGGCCACCGGGGAGCTGTTTTTT
CDR3: CASSFIRATGELFF
size: -
J: TRBJ2-2
D: -
V: TRBV28

DNA: TGTGCCAGCAGCTTACGACAGTCCTACGAGCAGTACTTC
CDR3: CASSLRQSYEQYF
size: -
J: TRBJ2-7
D: -
V: TRBV7-9

DNA: TGTGCCAGCTCAGAGTCTAGCGCGTCCTACGAGCAGTACTTC
CDR3: CASSESSASYEQYF
size: -
J: TRBJ2-7
D: -
V: TRBV18

DNA: TGTGCCTGGAGTGTGCAGGCTAACGCCGGAGAGACCCAGTACTTC
CDR3: CAWSVQANAGETQYF
size: -
J: TRBJ2-5
D: -
V: TRBV30

DNA: TGCAGCGTGGAACAGGGGAGAAAGAACACTGAAGCTTTCTTT
CDR3: CSVEQGRKNTEAFF
size: -
J: TRBJ1-1
D: TRBD1
V: TRBV29-1

DNA: TGCGCCAGCAGCTCAAGAGGGACACCGGAAGGAGAAGCTTTCTTT
CDR3: CASSSRGTPEGEAFF
size: -
J: TRBJ1-1
D: -
V: TRBV5-1

DNA: TGTGCCAGCAGGTCGACTTATGCCTACGAGCAGTACTTC
CDR3: CASRSTYAYEQYF
size: -
J: TRBJ2-7
D: -
V: TRBV7-2

DNA: TGCGCCAGCAGCCAAAAACCCCAGGGGGATGGGTATAATTCACCCCTCCACTTT
CDR3: CASSQKPQGDGYNSPLHF
size: -
J: TRBJ1-6
D: TRBD1
V: TRBV4-3

DNA: TGTGCCAGTAGTATGACATCCCCAGGCGAGCAGTACTTC
CDR3: CASSMTSPGEQYF
size: -
J: TRBJ2-7
D: -
V: TRBV19

DNA: TGTGCCAGCAAAAGGACAGAGAATTCACCCCTCCACTTT
CDR3: CASKRTENSPLHF
size: -
J: TRBJ1-6
D: -
V: TRBV6-5

DNA: TGTGCCAGTAGTATACAGGGGGCGTCGCGGGAGACCCAGTACTTC
CDR3: CASSIQGASRETQYF
size: -
J: TRBJ2-5
D: TRBD1
V: TRBV19

DNA: TGCAGCTTTCACAGGGATGTAGGCACAGATACGCAGTATTTT
CDR3: CSFHRDVGTDTQYF
size: -
J: TRBJ2-3
D: -
V: TRBV29-1

DNA: TGTGCCAGCAGTTTTGACAGTTATAGCAATCAGCCCCAGCATTTT
CDR3: CASSFDSYSNQPQHF
size: once
J: TRBJ1-5
D: -
V: TRBV27

DNA: TGTGCCAGCAGCTTATCAGGGGGTTATCTGTTTTTT
CDR3: CASSLSGGYLFF
size: once
J: TRBJ2-2
D: TRBD1
V: TRBV7-3

DNA: TGTGTCAGCAGCTCCACAGGTGTGAACACTGAAGCTTTCTTT
CDR3: CVSSSTGVNTEAFF
size: -
J: TRBJ1-1
D: -
V: TRBV7-9

DNA: TGTGCCAGCAGCTTCGGGACACCCGCGAACACCGGGGAGCTGTTTTTT
CDR3: CASSFGTPANTGELFF
size: -
J: TRBJ2-2
D: -
V: TRBV7-8

DNA: TGTGCCAGCAGTTACTTAGGGGCAGGACCTAACTATGGCTACACCTTC
CDR3: CASSYLGAGPNYGYTF
size: -
J: TRBJ1-2
D: -
V: TRBV6-5

DNA: TGCGCCAGCAGCTTGGTCGTCAGGGGTGGGAATGAGCAGTTCTTC
CDR3: CASSLVVRGGNEQFF
size: -
J: TRBJ2-1
D: -
V: TRBV5-1

DNA: TGTGCCAGCAGCAAGCGGGAGTCGGGGTTCTTC
CDR3: CASSKRESGFF
size: once
J: TRBJ2-1
D: TRBD2
V: TRBV28

DNA: TGTGCCAGTAGTGGGGGGGTTTGGGCAGATACGCAGTATTTT
CDR3: CASSGGVWADTQYF
size: -
J: TRBJ2-3
D: TRBD2
V: TRBV19

DNA: TGTTCCAGCAGCCTGGGGGGGGCCGAAGCTTTCTTT
CDR3: CSSSLGGAEAFF
size: -
J: TRBJ1-1
D: -
V: TRBV7-9

DNA: TGTGCCAGTAGTATATCAGGAACTAATGAAAAACTGTTTTTT
CDR3: CASSISGTNEKLFF
size: -
J: TRBJ1-4
D: -
V: TRBV19

DNA: TGTTCCAGCAGCTTAGATGGACTAGCGGGCGGAAGCTCCTACGAGCAGTACTTC
CDR3: CSSSLDGLAGGSSYEQYF
size: -
J: TRBJ2-7
D: TRBD2
V: TRBV7-9

DNA: TGTGCCAGCAGCTTAGCGGCGGCTAGCGGGGAGCTGTTTTTT
CDR3: CASSLAAASGELFF
size: -
J: TRBJ2-2
D: -
V: TRBV7-8

DNA: TGTGCCAGCAGCTCAATGGACAGGGGGCGAGCCGGGGAGCTGTTTTTT
CDR3: CASSSMDRGRAGELFF
size: -
J: TRBJ2-2
D: TRBD1
V: TRBV7-9

DNA: TGTGCCAGCAGCCAAGAGGCTAGCGGGAGGCTGAACGAGCAGTACTTC
CDR3: CASSQEASGRLNEQYF
size: few
J: TRBJ2-7
D: TRBD2
V: TRBV4-2

DNA: TGTGCCAGCAGCCCGACAGGGGGCTCAAATCAGCCCCAGCATTTT
CDR3: CASSPTGGSNQPQHF
size: -
J: TRBJ1-5
D: TRBD1
V: TRBV7-9